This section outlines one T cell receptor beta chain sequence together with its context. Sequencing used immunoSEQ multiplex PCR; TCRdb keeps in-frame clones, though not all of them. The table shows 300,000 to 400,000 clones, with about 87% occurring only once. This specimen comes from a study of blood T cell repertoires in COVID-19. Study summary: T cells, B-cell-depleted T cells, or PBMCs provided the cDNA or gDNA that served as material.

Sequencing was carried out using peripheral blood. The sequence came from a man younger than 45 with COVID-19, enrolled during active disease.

The CDR3 DNA follows: TGTGCCAGTAGTCCCCCGGGGAGCACAGATACGCAGTATTTT. Translation: CASSPPGSTDTQYF. The chain recombines TRBV19 with TRBJ2-3; a weak D match, TRBD2 (5 bases). This CDR3 is 14 amino acids long. The germline gives CDR1 LNHDA, CDR2 SQIVND (reference sequence). With 5 bases removed from V and 0 bases from J, the gap between germline ends came to 9 bases.